The sequence of this T cell receptor beta chain was determined in a study of early T cells in non-severe SARS-CoV-2 infection. Across the whole study: Chains were not paired, and sequencing was done on bulk RNA from unsorted whole blood.

TCRdb re-analysed the 5' RACE reads in MiXCR, keeping a single row per CDR3 protein. Of about 30,000 distinct CDR3 sequences listed, 5.5% to 7% are singletons. The sample holds many counts of this clonotype. What was sequenced was whole blood. This TCR was recovered from an adult who was a healthcare worker with PCR-confirmed SARS-CoV-2 infection or an uninfected control (not recorded which).

The DNA of the CDR3 is TGCAGCGTTTCTGAGCGGGGAGACTACGAGCAGTACTTC. Amino acid sequence: CSVSERGDYEQYF. The J gene is TRBJ2-7, the V gene TRBV29-1; 7 bases are a match to TRBD2. CDR1 SQVTM and CDR2 ANQGSEA come from the germline V gene. The ends lost 5 bases at V and 3 bases at J; junction bases unmatched: 7. There are 13 residues in the CDR3.